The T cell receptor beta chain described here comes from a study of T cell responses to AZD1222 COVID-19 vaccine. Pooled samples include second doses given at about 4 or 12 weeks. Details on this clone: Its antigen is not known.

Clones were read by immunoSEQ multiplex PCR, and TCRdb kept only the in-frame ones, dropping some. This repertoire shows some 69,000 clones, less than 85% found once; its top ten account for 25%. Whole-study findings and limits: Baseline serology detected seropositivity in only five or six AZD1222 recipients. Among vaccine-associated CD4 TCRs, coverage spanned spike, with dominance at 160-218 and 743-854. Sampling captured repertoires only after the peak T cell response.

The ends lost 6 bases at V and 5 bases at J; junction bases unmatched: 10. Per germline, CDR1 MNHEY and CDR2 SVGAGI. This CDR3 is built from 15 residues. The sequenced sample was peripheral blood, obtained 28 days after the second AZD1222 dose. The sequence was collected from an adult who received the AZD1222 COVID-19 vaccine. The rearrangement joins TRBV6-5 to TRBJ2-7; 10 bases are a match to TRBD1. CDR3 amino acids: CASSSPGQGRHEQYF. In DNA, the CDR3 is TGTGCCAGCAGCTCACCGGGACAGGGGCGGCACGAGCAGTACTTC.